This T cell receptor beta chain was documented in a study of shared clonotypes between healthy human individuals. Study details: Participating donors consisted of two women and a few men aged 18 to 49.

J was trimmed by 6 bases and V by 4 bases; bases with no gene match: 5. Germline lookup yields CDR1 SGHRS and CDR2 YFSETQ. The CDR3 is 14 amino acids. An even split of each subset's genomic DNA across several immunoSEQ plates was performed. Profiling relied on immunoSEQ multiplex PCR, and the TCRdb table lists in-frame clones only, not all of them. This sample has roughly 2.6 million clones, with more than 80% found just once. Whole-study results and caveats: Clonotypes shared by all four sorted-subset donors had higher generation probabilities than non-shared clonotypes.

Remarks on this clone: No antigen is known for it. Other nucleotide sequences from this sample produce the same CDR3.

The source is a man aged 18-30 years in good health. This chain connects TRBV5-1 to TRBJ2-1; 9 positions agree with TRBD1. Sample: naive CD4+ T cells sorted from blood. Stated subset: CD45RA+ positively selected. The CDR3, as DNA: TGCGCCAGCAGCACGGGACAGGGTGGCAATGAGCAGTTCTTC. Encoded protein: CASSTGQGGNEQFF.